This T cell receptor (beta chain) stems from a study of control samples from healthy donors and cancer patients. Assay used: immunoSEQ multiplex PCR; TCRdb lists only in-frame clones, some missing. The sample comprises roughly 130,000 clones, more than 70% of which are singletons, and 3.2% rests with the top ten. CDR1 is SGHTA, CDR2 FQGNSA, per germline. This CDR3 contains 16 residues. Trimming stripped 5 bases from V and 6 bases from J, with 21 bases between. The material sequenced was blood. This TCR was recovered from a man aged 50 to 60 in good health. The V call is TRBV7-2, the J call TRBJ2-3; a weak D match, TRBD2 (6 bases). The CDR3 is CASSLRLGGGGDTQYF. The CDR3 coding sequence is TGTGCCAGCAGCCTCAGACTAGGCGGAGGAGGGGATACGCAGTATTTT.